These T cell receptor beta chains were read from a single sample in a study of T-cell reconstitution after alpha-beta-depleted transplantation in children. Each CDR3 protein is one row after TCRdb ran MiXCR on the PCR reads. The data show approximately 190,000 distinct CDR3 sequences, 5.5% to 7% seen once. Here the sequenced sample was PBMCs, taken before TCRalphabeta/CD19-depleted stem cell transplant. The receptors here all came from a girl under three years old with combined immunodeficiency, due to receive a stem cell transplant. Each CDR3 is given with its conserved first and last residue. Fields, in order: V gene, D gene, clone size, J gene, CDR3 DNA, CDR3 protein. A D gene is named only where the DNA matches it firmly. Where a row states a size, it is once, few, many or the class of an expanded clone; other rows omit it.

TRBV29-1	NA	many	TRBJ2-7	TGCAGCGTTTCACAGAGCTCCTACGAGCAGTACTTC	CSVSQSSYEQYF
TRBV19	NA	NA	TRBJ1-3	TGTGCCAGTGGTCCCCGTCGAGGACCTTCTGGAAACACCATATATTTT	CASGPRRGPSGNTIYF
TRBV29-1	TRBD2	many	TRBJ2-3	TGCAGCGTTGCGGGAGGGACTAGCGGGGGAACCAGCACAGATACGCAGTATTTT	CSVAGGTSGGTSTDTQYF
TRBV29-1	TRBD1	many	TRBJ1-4	TGCAGCGTTGAAACTCTAGACAGGGTAGATGAAAAACTGTTTTTT	CSVETLDRVDEKLFF
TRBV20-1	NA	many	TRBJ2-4	TGCAGTGCTAGAGATCCCAGGAATCCGGAGGCAAGGCCTCAGTACTTC	CSARDPRNPEARPQYF
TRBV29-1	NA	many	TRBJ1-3	TGCAGCGTTGGGCAGGGGACTGGAAACACCATATATTTT	CSVGQGTGNTIYF
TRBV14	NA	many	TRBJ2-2	TGTGCCAGCAGCCAAGTACGTCGGAACACCGGGGAGCTGTTTTTT	CASSQVRRNTGELFF
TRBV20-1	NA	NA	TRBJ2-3	TGCAGTGCTAGCGGGAGCTCTCCAGATACGCAGTATTTT	CSASGSSPDTQYF
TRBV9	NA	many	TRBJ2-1	TGTGCCAGCAGCGGAATCTACTCCCCCCTCACCTGGAGCTCCTACAATGAGCAGTTCTTC	CASSGIYSPLTWSSYNEQFF
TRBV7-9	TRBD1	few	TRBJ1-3	TGTGCCAGCAGCTTACCCCAGACAGGGTACTCTGGAAACACCATATATTTT	CASSLPQTGYSGNTIYF
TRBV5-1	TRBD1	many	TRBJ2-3	TGCGCCAGCAGCTTGCGGGACAGCTACCCCACAGATACGCAGTATTTT	CASSLRDSYPTDTQYF
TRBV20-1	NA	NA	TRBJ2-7	TGCAGTGCTAGAGGGACCAGGGCCTACGAGCAGTACTTC	CSARGTRAYEQYF
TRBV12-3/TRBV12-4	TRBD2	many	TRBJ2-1	TGTGCCAGCCGGGAGGCTAGCGGGAGGGTCAATGAGCAGTTCTTC	CASREASGRVNEQFF
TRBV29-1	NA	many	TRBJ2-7	TGCAGCGTTTCTCCCGGGACTCCCCTTGTCTACGAGCAGTACTTC	CSVSPGTPLVYEQYF
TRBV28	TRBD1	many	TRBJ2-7	TGTGCCAGCAGTCCAACCCTCCGGGACAGGGCTCCCTACGAGCAGTACTTC	CASSPTLRDRAPYEQYF
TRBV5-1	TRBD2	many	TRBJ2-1	TGCGCCAGCAGCCCGGAGGAACTAGCGGGGTTCAATGAGCAGTTCTTC	CASSPEELAGFNEQFF
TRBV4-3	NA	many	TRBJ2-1	TGCGCCAGCAGCCAAGTAGCTTACTACAATGAGCAGTTCTTC	CASSQVAYYNEQFF
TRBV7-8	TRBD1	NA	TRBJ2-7	TGTGCCAGCAGCTCTAGGACAGGGTACGAGCAGTACTTC	CASSSRTGYEQYF
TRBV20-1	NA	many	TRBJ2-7	TGCAGTGCTAGGACAGGTGGGGAGACTGTTTCGTTC	CSARTGGETVSF
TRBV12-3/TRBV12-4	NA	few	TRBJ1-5	TGTGCCAGCAGTGTGGGACACCTTAGCAATCAGCCCCAGCATTTT	CASSVGHLSNQPQHF
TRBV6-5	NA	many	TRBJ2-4	TGTGCCAGCAGCCCCACGGGGCTAGCCAAAAACATTCAGTACTTC	CASSPTGLAKNIQYF
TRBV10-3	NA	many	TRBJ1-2	TGTGCCATTCCTTTGATGGGAAACTATGGCTACACCTTC	CAIPLMGNYGYTF
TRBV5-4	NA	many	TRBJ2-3	TGTGCCAGCAGCTTGGACCCCGCCCCTAGCACAGATACGCAGTATTTT	CASSLDPAPSTDTQYF
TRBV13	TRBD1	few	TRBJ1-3	TGTGCCAGCAGCTTAAGGGGTCCAGGGGGCACTGGAAACACCATATATTTT	CASSLRGPGGTGNTIYF
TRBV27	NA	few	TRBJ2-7	TGTGCCAGCAGTTTTTTCCCATATTACGAGCAGTACTTC	CASSFFPYYEQYF
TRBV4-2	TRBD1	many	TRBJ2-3	TGTGCCAGCAGCTACGAGACAGGGGGTAGCACAGATACGCAGTATTTT	CASSYETGGSTDTQYF
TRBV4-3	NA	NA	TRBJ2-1	TGCGCCAGCAGCCAAGATTCCAGTTTGGGTGAGCAGTTCTTC	CASSQDSSLGEQFF
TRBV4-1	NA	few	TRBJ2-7	TGCGCCAGCAGCCAAGTGACAAAAACCTACGAGCAGTACTTC	CASSQVTKTYEQYF
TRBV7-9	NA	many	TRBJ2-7	TGTGCCAGCAGCTTCGAGCCCGGCCCCTACGAGCAGTACTTC	CASSFEPGPYEQYF
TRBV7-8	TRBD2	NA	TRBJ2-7	TGTGCCAGCAGCTTGGGACTAGCGGGGATCCTTTACGAGCAGTACTTC	CASSLGLAGILYEQYF
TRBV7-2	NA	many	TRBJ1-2	TGTGCCAGCAGCTTCACGGGGGTCGAGGACTATGGCTACACCTTC	CASSFTGVEDYGYTF
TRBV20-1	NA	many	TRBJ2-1	TGCAGTGCTAGAAGGGGGGCCAGCTCCTACAATGAGCAGTTCTTC	CSARRGASSYNEQFF
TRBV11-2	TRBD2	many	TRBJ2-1	TGTGCCAGCAGCCACGTTCTATCCGGCCTAGCGGGATTTTACAATGAGCAGTTCTTC	CASSHVLSGLAGFYNEQFF
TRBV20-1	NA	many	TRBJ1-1	TGCAGTGCTAGAGATTGGGGGACTGAAGCTTTCTTT	CSARDWGTEAFF
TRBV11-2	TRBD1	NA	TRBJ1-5	TGTGCCAGCAGCGAAGGACAGGTCTGGCCTCAGCCCCAGCATTTT	CASSEGQVWPQPQHF
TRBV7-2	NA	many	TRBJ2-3	TGTGCCAGCAGCTTAGGCGGGGCCAAGACATGGGCGCAGTATTTT	CASSLGGAKTWAQYF
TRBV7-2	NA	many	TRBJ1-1	TGTGCCAGCAGCTTAGTGTCAGGGTCCGCTTTCTTT	CASSLVSGSAFF
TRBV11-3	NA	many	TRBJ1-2	TGTGCCAGCAGCGAGGGATATGGCTACACCTTC	CASSEGYGYTF
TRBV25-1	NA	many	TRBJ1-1	TGTGCCAGCAGTGAATTTAAAAGGGCGATGAACACTGAAGCTTTCTTT	CASSEFKRAMNTEAFF
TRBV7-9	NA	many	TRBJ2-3	TGTGCCAGCAGACACTCAGCCCCAAGGGGAACAGATACGCAGTATTTT	CASRHSAPRGTDTQYF
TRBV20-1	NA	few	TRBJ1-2	TGCAGTGCTACAGGGTGGATTTTTACTGGCTACACCTTC	CSATGWIFTGYTF
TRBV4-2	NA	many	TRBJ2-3	TGTGCCAGCAGCCAAGGAGGGTGGAGAGATACGCAGTATTTT	CASSQGGWRDTQYF
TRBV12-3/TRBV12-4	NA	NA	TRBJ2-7	TGTGCCAGCAGTTTAATCCCCTACGAGCAGTACTTC	CASSLIPYEQYF
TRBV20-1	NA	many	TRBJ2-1	TGCAGTGCTCCACTAGGCCCCATCGAGCAGTTCTTC	CSAPLGPIEQFF
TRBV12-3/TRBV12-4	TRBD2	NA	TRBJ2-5	TGTACCAGCAGTCCCTTCGCGGGGTCCCTTAGCGGGAGTGCGACCCAGTACTTC	CTSSPFAGSLSGSATQYF